These 21 T cell receptor beta chains were all obtained from the same sample, sequenced in a study of shared clonotypes between healthy human individuals. Assay: immunoSEQ multiplex PCR; the TCRdb copy retains only in-frame clones and omits some. The sample consists of roughly 700,000 clones, roughly 70% of them appearing once. Sequencing was carried out using memory CD4+ T cells sorted from blood. This sample's subset: CD45RA-negative fraction. These receptors came from a woman in her twenties or thirties in good health.

The chain couples TRBV5-4 to TRBJ1-2, with 10 bases matching TRBD1. The CDR3 loop spans 15 amino acids. Germline V CDR1 and CDR2: SGHNT, YYREEE (reference sequence). V dropped 2 bases and J dropped 5; count of bases not matched to a gene: 6. CDR3 bases: TGTGCCAGCAGCTTACAGGGGACAGGGGCATATGGCTACACCTTC. It yields the protein CASSLQGTGAYGYTF.

The gene calls are TRBV5-1 and TRBJ2-1, with TRBD2 as a possible D gene (6 bases). Trimming took off 2 bases at V and 4 bases at J, with 13 bases between the two ends. Germline V gene lookup returns CDR1 SGHRS and CDR2 YFSETQ. CDR3 length equals 15 residues. The CDR3: CASSFPAEGYNEQFF. CDR3 DNA sequence: TGCGCCAGCAGCTTTCCAGCGGAGGGGTACAATGAGCAGTTCTTC.

This chain links TRBV6-5 with TRBJ2-7, with TRBD2 identical over 8 bases. CDR1 is MNHEY, CDR2 SVGAGI, per germline. With V trimmed by 2 bases and J by 3 bases, 9 bases remained unmatched. The CDR3 runs 16 residues. The CDR3 is CASSYAGGLINYEQYF. The DNA of the CDR3 is TGTGCCAGCAGTTACGCGGGAGGCTTGATCAACTACGAGCAGTACTTC.

The J gene is TRBJ2-1, the V gene TRBV10-1; 8 bases are shared with TRBD2. CDR3 length: 15 amino acids. The trim removed 4 bases at V and 9 bases at J, leaving 11 bases unmatched. The germline V gene has CDR1 WNHNN and CDR2 SYGVQD (reference sequence). The CDR3 spells CASSALSGGFGEQFF. The CDR3 DNA is TGCGCCAGCAGTGCTCTTTCGGGAGGGTTTGGTGAGCAGTTCTTC.

The chain uses TRBV13 and TRBJ2-2, with TRBD1 matching over 9 bases. V lost 4 bases and J lost 5; bases outside the gene matches: 5. The CDR3 extends over 15 amino acids. CDR1 and CDR2 (germline): PRHDT, FYEKMQ (reference sequence). The CDR3 bases are TGTGCCAGCAGCTGGACAGGGGCGCGTACCGGGGAGCTGTTTTTT. This codes for CASSWTGARTGELFF. Using reference TRBV13 and TRBJ2-2 for the parts outside the CDR3, the full variable domain is AAGVIQSPRHLIKEKRETATLKCYPIPRHDTVYWYQQGPGQDPQFLISFYEKMQSDKGSIPDRFSAQQFSDYHSELNMSSLELGDSALYFCASSWTGARTGELFFGEGSRLTVL.

CDR3 amino acids: CASSTTGTGFKAFF. Here the CDR3 DNA reads TGTGCCAGCAGTACAACCGGGACAGGGTTTAAGGCTTTCTTT. The chain joins TRBV6-6 to TRBJ1-1; 9 nucleotides line up with TRBD1. Looked up from germline, CDR1 is MNHNY and CDR2 is SVGAGI (reference sequence). The CDR3 loop spans 14 amino acids. V lost 5 bases to trimming and J lost 11 bases; unmatched junction nucleotides: 12.

The V gene is TRBV10-1, the J gene TRBJ1-1; D is ambiguous. The CDR3 runs to 14 residues. CDR1 is WNHNN, CDR2 SYGVQD, per germline (reference sequence). Trimming left V 3 bases short and J 6 bases short, with 14 bases between. DNA for the CDR3: TGCGCCAGCAGTGAAGGTCCAGGTTACGCTGAAGCTTTCTTT. Protein product: CASSEGPGYAEAFF.

V usage is TRBV7-6 and J usage is TRBJ2-1; D remains ambiguous. V lost 0 bases, J lost 6 bases, and 15 bases lay in between. This CDR3 has 16 amino acids. Germline assignment: CDR1 SGHVS and CDR2 FNYEAQ. The CDR3 sequence is CASSLASTAQTNEQFF. The CDR3, as DNA: TGTGCCAGCAGCTTAGCGTCCACGGCACAGACCAATGAGCAGTTCTTC.

This clone was observed many times. The rearrangement uses TRBV7-2 and TRBJ2-7; TRBD2 matches 9 bases. V trimming: 4 bases; J trimming: 0 bases; junction bases outside the gene matches: 4. The CDR3 sequence is 15 residues long. The germline V gene has CDR1 SGHTA and CDR2 FQGNSA. CDR3 bases: TGTGCCAGCAGCTCCTCTAGCGGGACCTCCTACGAGCAGTACTTC. Its protein is CASSSSSGTSYEQYF.

The chain is built from TRBV1 and TRBJ2-1; TRBD2, the D gene given by the table, was not confirmed from the DNA. TRBV1 is a recognized pseudogene. The CDR3 runs to 17 residues. CDR3 sequence (DNA): TGCACCAGCAGCCAAGAGACTAGCGGGAATTTATACAATGAGCAGTTCTTC. Encoded protein: CTSSQETSGNLYNEQFF.

This clone was seen only a few times. The chain has TRBV28 and TRBJ2-2, with 7 bases aligning to TRBD2. The CDR3 covers 16 residues. Germline V gives CDR1 MDHEN, CDR2 SYDVKM. V shed 1 base and J 4 bases; nucleotides not matched to a gene: 6. The CDR3 region is CASSLSVGGSTGELFF. CDR3 in DNA: TGTGCCAGCAGTTTATCGGTGGGAGGGAGCACCGGGGAGCTGTTTTTT.

This clone has just a few counts. As DNA, the CDR3 is TGTGCCAGTCGAGCCGGGACTAGAGCCGGGGAGCTGTTTTTT. This codes for CASRAGTRAGELFF. The rearrangement uses TRBV18 and TRBJ2-2, with 8 bases lining up with TRBD2. The CDR3 loop spans 14 amino acids. Germline lookup yields CDR1 KGHSH and CDR2 LQKENI. V lost 9 bases to trimming and J lost 6 bases; unmatched junction nucleotides: 9.

The chain joins TRBV29-1 to TRBJ2-1; TRBD1 matches 9 bases. There are 15 residues in the CDR3. Germline CDR1 reads SQVTM; CDR2 reads ANQGSEA. Unmatched junction bases numbered 5, after V lost 5 bases and J lost 0 bases. The CDR3 coding sequence is TGCAGCGTTCACAGGGGGCCCAGCTCCTACAATGAGCAGTTCTTC. Translating gives CSVHRGPSSYNEQFF.

The V and J genes are TRBV2 and TRBJ2-6, with D possibly being TRBD1 (6 bases). This CDR3 region has 15 residues. V was shortened by 9 bases and J by 0 bases, with 12 bases between the two germline ends. The germline V gene has CDR1 SNHLY and CDR2 FYNNEI. In DNA, the CDR3 is TGTGCCAGTCGAGGACAGCCCTCTGGGGCCAACGTCCTGACTTTC. Protein product: CASRGQPSGANVLTF.

This clone was detected a few times. V usage is TRBV19 and J usage is TRBJ1-4; D gene ambiguous. Germline assignment: CDR1 LNHDA and CDR2 SQIVND (reference sequence). The CDR3 spans 16 residues. The V end was cut by 5 bases, the J end by 0 bases, with 13 bases between. The CDR3 bases are TGTGCCAGTAGTCCTGGGATCACACCAACTAATGAAAAACTGTTTTTT. It codes for CASSPGITPTNEKLFF.

The chain couples TRBV2 to TRBJ1-2; 10 bases match TRBD1. Losses at the gene ends were 8 bases for V and 2 bases for J; bases not matched to a gene: 5. Germline CDR1 and CDR2: SNHLY and FYNNEI. The CDR3 runs to 14 residues. The CDR3 here is CASVLGQGNYGYTF. In DNA, the CDR3 is TGTGCCAGCGTGCTGGGACAGGGGAACTATGGCTACACCTTC.

The chain has TRBV30 and TRBJ1-6; TRBD1 matches 7 bases. The CDR3 consists of 14 residues. V lost 3 bases to trimming and J lost 9 bases; unmatched junction nucleotides: 8. Germline V gene sequence: CDR1 GTSNPN, CDR2 SVGIG (reference sequence). The CDR3 nucleotides read TGTGCCTGGAGCTTCAGGGGGGGCGCTTCACCCCTCCACTTT. The encoded protein is CAWSFRGGASPLHF.

The J gene is TRBJ2-2, the V gene TRBV5-4, with 8 bases that match TRBD1. Germline V lookup: CDR1 SGHNT, CDR2 YYREEE (reference sequence). The CDR3 is 15 amino acids. The J segment lost 3 bases and the V segment lost 2 bases, leaving 3 bases of the junction unmatched. The CDR3 region has the DNA TGTGCCAGCAGCTTAATGGACAGGGACACCGGGGAGCTGTTTTTT. Translating it yields CASSLMDRDTGELFF.

Concerning this clone itself: The same CDR3 also results from other DNA sequences found in this sample. This sequence joins TRBV6-1 and TRBJ2-7; D is unclear. CDR1 is MNHNS, CDR2 SASEGT, per germline. V was shortened by 4 bases and J by 2 bases, with 3 bases between the two germline ends. The CDR3 is 11 residues long. CDR3 nucleotide sequence: TGTGCCAGCAGTGGGGCCTACGAGCAGTACTTC. Encoded protein: CASSGAYEQYF.

The chain uses TRBV4-1 and TRBJ2-1, with a tentative D call TRBD2 (5 bases). From germline, CDR1 is MGHRA and CDR2 YSYEKL. Between the trimmed V and J ends, which lost 2 bases and 5 bases, there was a span of 10 bases. The CDR3 contains 14 residues. The CDR3 reads CASSQLGSDNEQFF. CDR3 bases: TGCGCCAGCAGCCAACTGGGTAGCGACAATGAGCAGTTCTTC.

The chain has TRBV11-2 and TRBJ2-1, with 14 positions matching TRBD2. This CDR3 has 16 residues. V dropped 5 bases and J dropped 4; count of bases not matched to a gene: 4. Germline V lookup: CDR1 SGHAT, CDR2 FQNNGV. The CDR3 region has the DNA TGTGCCAGCAGCACCAGGACTAGCGGGAGGTACAATGAGCAGTTCTTC. Its protein is CASSTRTSGRYNEQFF.